The T cell receptor (beta chain) described here comes from a study of blood T cells in healthy people across ages. The CDR3 has 14 residues. Germline values: CDR1 SNHLY, CDR2 FYNNEI. For the second PCR, which ran for about 6 to 11 cycles, a sample-barcoded 5' primer and a J-beta primer mix were used. Each CDR3 protein gets one entry after TCRdb re-called the 5' RACE reads with MiXCR. There are some 1.4 million distinct CDR3 sequences in the sample; approximately 38% occur only once, and roughly 7.7% lies in the top ten. This clonotype was counted only a few times. Its antigen is undetermined. Study-level findings and limits: Diversity figures based on one million T cells were deemed too low.

Whenever a sample was processed, at least 6 million PBMCs were isolated. Sequencing was performed on blood. J is TRBJ2-5 and V is TRBV2; D uncertain. The end of the DNA is better explained by TRBJ2-7, so the J call may be wrong. This TCR came from a woman younger than 30 in good health. Written as DNA, the CDR3 is TGTGCCAGCATAGGAGTACACGGAGCCTACGAGCAGTACTTC. Translation gives CASIGVHGAYEQYF.